The 24 T cell receptor beta chains listed next were all sequenced from one sample in a study of early T cells in non-severe SARS-CoV-2 infection. TCRdb used MiXCR to reprocess the 5' RACE reads, holding one entry per CDR3 protein. Seen here are approximately 67,000 distinct CDR3 sequences, over 8% observed once, and the top ten hold roughly 3.2%. Sequencing used whole blood. These receptors were taken from an adult who was a healthcare worker with PCR-confirmed SARS-CoV-2 infection or an uninfected control (not recorded which).

This clonotype was counted at least ten times. The chain links TRBV7-2 to TRBJ1-4; 8 nucleotides match TRBD1. With V trimmed by 1 base and J by 8 bases, 6 bases remained unmatched. The CDR3 runs 15 residues. The V gene's germline CDR1 is SGHTA and CDR2 FQGNSA. The CDR3 nucleotides read TGTGCCAGCAGCTTAGACTTGGACAGGGTGGAAAAACTGTTTTTT. Translated: CASSLDLDRVEKLFF.

V usage is TRBV7-3 and J usage is TRBJ1-1; tentatively, D is TRBD1 (6 bases). Germline CDR1 and CDR2: SGHTA and FQGTGA. Trimming left V 4 bases short and J 2 bases short, with 14 bases between. This CDR3 has 15 amino acids. The CDR3 DNA reads TGTGCCAGCAGCTCGGGCGGGACACAAAACACTGAAGCTTTCTTT. It translates to CASSSGGTQNTEAFF. Variable domain in full (rest from reference TRBV7-3 and TRBJ1-1): GAGVSQTPSNKVTEKGKYVELRCDPISGHTALYWYRQSLGQGPEFLIYFQGTGAADDSGLPNDRFFAVRPEGSVSTLKIQRTERGDSAVYLCASSSGGTQNTEAFFGQGTRLTVV.

This clonotype came up a few times. The chain links TRBV19 to TRBJ2-7, with D perhaps assigned TRBD1 or TRBD2 (5 bases each). The germline CDR1 and CDR2 sequences are LNHDA and SQIVND (reference sequence). Trimming took 5 bases from V and 1 from J, leaving 15 bases between them. The length of the CDR3 is 15 residues. CDR3: CASSVRDGGSYEQYF. CDR3 DNA sequence: TGTGCCAGTAGTGTCCGGGACGGTGGTTCCTACGAGCAGTACTTC.

This clonotype appeared many times. V usage is TRBV2 and J usage is TRBJ2-4, with D possibly being TRBD1 (6 bases). The ends were cut back, 6 bases at V and 3 bases at J, with 15 bases in the middle. Germline-derived CDR1 and CDR2 are SNHLY and FYNNEI. This CDR3 region has 15 residues. CDR3 DNA sequence: TGTGCCAGCAGATTGAACAGGGATGGCAAAAACATTCAGTACTTC. It codes for CASRLNRDGKNIQYF.

The rearrangement uses TRBV2 and TRBJ2-5, with unresolved D. The CDR3 consists of 12 residues. CDR1 is SNHLY, CDR2 FYNNEI, per germline. V was pared by 7 bases and J by 5 bases, with 11 bases between. CDR3 sequence reads: CASTELSETQYF. The DNA of the CDR3 is TGTGCCAGCACTGAGCTCTCGGAGACCCAGTACTTC.

The chain links TRBV29-1 to TRBJ1-1; D not resolved. The CDR3 sequence is 14 residues long. V dropped 7 bases and J dropped 4 bases, with 19 bases sitting between them. Germline values: CDR1 SQVTM, CDR2 ANQGSEA. The CDR3 sequence: CSAAETSGSTEAFF. The CDR3 DNA is TGCAGCGCGGCCGAGACCAGCGGTAGCACTGAAGCTTTCTTT.

This clonotype was counted many times. The V call is TRBV7-8, the J call TRBJ2-3; 9 bases agree with TRBD2. The CDR3 contains 16 residues. CDR1 is SGHVS, CDR2 FQNEAQ, per germline. The junction had 8 bases not matched to a gene; V was cut back by 3 bases and J by 4 bases. CDR3 DNA: TGTGCCAGCAGCTTCCTGGTAGCGGGAGCCCCAGATACGCAGTATTTT. It translates to CASSFLVAGAPDTQYF.

The chain uses TRBV27 and TRBJ2-1, with D possibly TRBD2 on 6 matching bases. This CDR3 has 14 amino acids. The germline V and J ends were trimmed by 6 bases and 4 bases, with 13 bases remaining between them. The germline CDR1 and CDR2 sequences are MNHEY and SMNVEV (reference sequence). CDR3 protein: CASRRQGLYNEQFF. In DNA, the CDR3 is TGTGCCAGCAGAAGGCAGGGACTTTACAATGAGCAGTTCTTC.

Many counts were recorded for this clonotype. This chain uses TRBV7-7 with TRBJ2-3; no definite D call. This CDR3 is 14 amino acids long. Trimming stripped 5 bases from V and 4 bases from J, with 13 bases between. Germline-derived CDR1 and CDR2 are SSHAT and FNYEAQ (reference sequence). CDR3 coding DNA: TGTGCCAGCAGCACGACCTATTCGGCAGATACGCAGTATTTT. Encoded protein: CASSTTYSADTQYF. The full variable domain, rest sourced from reference TRBV7-7 and TRBJ2-3, is GAGVSQSPRYKVTKRGQDVTLRCDPISSHATLYWYQQALGQGPEFLTYFNYEAQPDKSGLPSDRFSAERPEGSISTLTIQRTEQRDSAMYRCASSTTYSADTQYFGPGTRLTVL.

This clonotype showed up just a few times. In DNA, the CDR3 is TGTGCCAGCAGCTTAGGGAATCAGCCCCAGCATTTT. As protein: CASSLGNQPQHF. The V and J genes are TRBV7-9 and TRBJ1-5; D is unclear. This CDR3 comprises 12 residues. V gave up 1 base and J gave up 4 bases, with 2 bases separating them. Germline-derived CDR1 and CDR2 are SEHNR and FQNEAQ (reference sequence). The full variable domain, completed using reference TRBV7-9 and TRBJ1-5, is DTGVSQNPRHKITKRGQNVTFRCDPISEHNRLYWYRQTLGQGPEFLTYFQNEAQLEKSRLLSDRFSAERPKGSFSTLEIQRTEQGDSAMYLCASSLGNQPQHFGDGTRLSIL.

This clonotype was observed at least ten times. The rearrangement joins TRBV7-2 to TRBJ2-5; TRBD1 matches at 9 bases. This CDR3 is built from 14 residues. V dropped 6 bases and J dropped 2; count of bases not matched to a gene: 4. Per germline, CDR1 SGHTA and CDR2 FQGNSA. CDR3 sequence reads: CASSLGQGQETQYF. In nucleotides, the CDR3 is TGTGCCAGCAGTTTGGGACAGGGACAAGAGACCCAGTACTTC.

This clonotype was observed a handful of times. This chain connects TRBV7-2 to TRBJ2-3; 9 positions agree with TRBD2. The V segment lost 4 bases and the J segment 4 bases; nucleotides outside the gene matches: 9. CDR1 is SGHTA and CDR2 is FQGNSA in the germline V gene. The CDR3 extends over 16 amino acids. The CDR3 protein is CASSSVAGGQADTQYF. The CDR3 DNA reads as TGTGCCAGCAGCTCCGTGGCGGGAGGGCAGGCAGATACGCAGTATTTT.

Here the CDR3 reads CASSLTGGTYEQYF. In DNA form, the CDR3 reads TGTGCCAGCAGCTTAACGGGAGGGACCTACGAGCAGTACTTC. This chain connects TRBV7-3 to TRBJ2-7; 7 positions agree with TRBD2. With V trimmed by 0 bases and J by 2 bases, 1 base remained unmatched. The CDR3 is 14 residues long. CDR1 is SGHTA and CDR2 is FQGTGA in the germline V gene.

The chain carries TRBV5-1 and TRBJ2-7; weak D call: TRBD1 (6 bases). Trimming removed 0 bases from V and 4 bases from J, with 8 bases in between. The germline V gene has CDR1 SGHRS and CDR2 YFSETQ. The CDR3 totals 13 residues. The CDR3 spells CASSLDRAYEQYF. CDR3 bases: TGCGCCAGCAGCTTGGACAGGGCGTACGAGCAGTACTTC. Full variable domain (outside the CDR3, taken from reference TRBV5-1 and TRBJ2-7): KAGVTQTPRYLIKTRGQQVTLSCSPISGHRSVSWYQQTPGQGLQFLFEYFSETQRNKGNFPGRFSGRQFSNSRSEMNVSTLELGDSALYLCASSLDRAYEQYFGPGTRLTVT.

This clonotype was found many times. The chain joins TRBV20-1 to TRBJ1-5; D is possibly TRBD1 (5 bases). The germline gives CDR1 DFQATT, CDR2 SNEGSKA (reference sequence). The CDR3 is 15 residues long. With 5 bases removed from V and 4 bases from J, the gap between germline ends came to 18 bases. CDR3 protein: CSASSSPGPNQPQHF. CDR3 DNA sequence: TGCAGTGCTTCATCGTCCCCGGGGCCAAATCAGCCCCAGCATTTT.

The chain joins TRBV20-1 to TRBJ2-5; unclear D gene. Trimming left V 6 bases short and J 1 base short, with 12 bases between. Germline V gene sequence: CDR1 DFQATT, CDR2 SNEGSKA (reference sequence). This CDR3 has 13 residues. CDR3 amino acids: CSALLGIQETQYF. CDR3 coding DNA: TGCAGTGCGCTACTGGGTATCCAAGAGACCCAGTACTTC.

The chain employs TRBV29-1 and TRBJ2-7; D perhaps matches TRBD2 (6 bases). Germline V gene lookup returns CDR1 SQVTM and CDR2 ANQGSEA. Trimming removed 6 bases at V and 2 bases at J, with 26 bases between. This CDR3 comprises 17 residues. The CDR3 DNA reads as TGCAGCGTCGCAACGTGGGGCACGAGCGGGCCGACCTACGAGCAGTACTTC. Protein product: CSVATWGTSGPTYEQYF.

This clonotype was seen more than once but under ten times. This may arise from a read error, as a much more abundant clone is one base away. The J gene is TRBJ1-1, the V gene TRBV29-1; possibly TRBD1 for D (6 bases). The CDR3 is 14 residues long. The germline CDR1 and CDR2 sequences are SQVTM and ANQGSEA. V gave up 6 bases and J gave up 4 bases, with 18 bases separating them. Here the CDR3 reads CSVAHTGMSTEAFF. DNA for the CDR3: TGCAGCGTCGCTCATACAGGGATGAGCACTGAAGCTTTCTTT.

This clonotype has a count of ten or more. The chain couples TRBV5-1 to TRBJ1-2; D gene unclear. The V end lost 3 bases, the J end lost 2 bases, and 5 bases lay between the germline ends. Germline V gene data show CDR1 as SGHRS and CDR2 as YFSETQ. CDR3 length: 12 residues. CDR3 DNA: TGCGCCAGCAGCTACGAGAACTATGGCTACACCTTC. The encoded protein is CASSYENYGYTF.

This clonotype was recorded many times. The CDR3 loop reads CASSLKAGDEKLFF. The CDR3 DNA sequence: TGTGCCAGCAGCTTAAAAGCAGGGGATGAAAAACTGTTTTTT. The genes are TRBV7-6 and TRBJ1-4, with D possibly TRBD1 on 6 matching bases. This CDR3 has 14 amino acids. Trimming stripped 2 bases from V and 6 bases from J, with 10 bases between. Per the germline V gene, CDR1 is SGHVS and CDR2 is FNYEAQ. Full variable domain (missing parts from reference TRBV7-6 and TRBJ1-4): GAGVSQSPRYKVTKRGQDVALRCDPISGHVSLYWYRQALGQGPEFLTYFNYEAQQDKSGLPNDRFSAERPEGSISTLTIQRTEQRDSAMYRCASSLKAGDEKLFFGSGTQLSVL.

This clonotype was observed at least ten times. The genes are TRBV9 and TRBJ2-1, with 7 bases matching TRBD2. The CDR3 is 15 amino acids. The V gene end was trimmed by 0 bases and the J gene end by 6 bases; junction bases not matched to a gene: 6. Germline assignment: CDR1 SGDLS and CDR2 YYNGEE. The CDR3: CASSVGLADFNEQFF. CDR3 bases: TGTGCCAGCAGCGTAGGCCTAGCGGACTTCAATGAGCAGTTCTTC.

Many counts were recorded for this clonotype. The V and J genes are TRBV29-1 and TRBJ1-2, with D possibly matching TRBD1 (6 bases). CDR3 length: 14 residues. Trimming took off 1 base at V and 2 bases at J, with 11 bases between the two ends. Germline assignment: CDR1 SQVTM and CDR2 ANQGSEA. CDR3 DNA: TGCAGCGTTGAAGGCAGGGGCCGAAACTATGGCTACACCTTC. Amino acids: CSVEGRGRNYGYTF.

This clonotype was seen ten or more times. The CDR3 DNA is TGTGCCAGCAGCCCCAGGGAAAGATACGAGCAGTACTTC. Translation: CASSPRERYEQYF. The V gene is TRBV7-2, the J gene TRBJ2-7, with D possibly TRBD1 on 5 matching bases. Germline V CDR1 and CDR2: SGHTA, FQGNSA. The CDR3 is 13 residues long. V was pared by 5 bases and J by 4 bases, with 12 bases between.

This clonotype was observed a few times. The chain is built from TRBV19 and TRBJ2-2, with D perhaps matching TRBD1 (5 bases). CDR1 and CDR2 from the germline V gene are LNHDA and SQIVND (reference sequence). This CDR3 spans 14 amino acids. V lost 5 bases to trimming and J lost 0 bases, with 7 bases between them. CDR3 loop: CASSVRANTGELFF. CDR3 in DNA: TGTGCCAGTAGTGTCAGGGCGAACACCGGGGAGCTGTTTTTT.